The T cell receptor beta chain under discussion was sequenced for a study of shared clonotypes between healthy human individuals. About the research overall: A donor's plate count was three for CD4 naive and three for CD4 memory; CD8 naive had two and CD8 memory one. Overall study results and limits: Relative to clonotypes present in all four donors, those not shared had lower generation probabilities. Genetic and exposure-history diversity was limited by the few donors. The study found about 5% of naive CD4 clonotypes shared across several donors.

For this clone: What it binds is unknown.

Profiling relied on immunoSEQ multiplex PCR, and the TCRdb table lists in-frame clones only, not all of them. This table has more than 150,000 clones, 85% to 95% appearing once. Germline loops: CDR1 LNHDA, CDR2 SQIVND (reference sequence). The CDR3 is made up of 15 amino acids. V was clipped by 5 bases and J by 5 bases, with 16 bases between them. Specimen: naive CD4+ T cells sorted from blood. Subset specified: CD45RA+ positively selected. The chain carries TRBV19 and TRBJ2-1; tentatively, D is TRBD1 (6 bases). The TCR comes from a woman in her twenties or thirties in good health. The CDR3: CASSLLTGTNNEQFF. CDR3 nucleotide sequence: TGTGCCAGTAGTCTCCTTACCGGGACAAACAATGAGCAGTTCTTC.